What follows are 12 T cell receptor beta chains derived from one specimen sequenced in a study of cytomegalovirus exposure and HLA in healthy donors. PCR used 60 Vbeta primers and 13 Jbeta primers. Assay used: immunoSEQ multiplex PCR; TCRdb lists only in-frame clones, some missing. Of 150,000 to 200,000 clones detected, more than 70% appear once; the ten largest clones hold 0.2% to 0.3%. Input material: PBMCs. The receptors were sampled from a boy aged 5-17 years in good health and CMV-seronegative.

The gene calls are TRBV15 and TRBJ1-3; D might be TRBD1 (6 bases). The CDR3 spans 13 residues. Germline V CDR1 and CDR2: LNHNV, YYDKDF (reference sequence). Trimming left V 1 base short and J 8 bases short, with 9 bases between. The CDR3 reads CATSRGEGDTIYF. In DNA form, the CDR3 reads TGTGCCACCAGCAGAGGGGAGGGGGACACCATATATTTT.

The V call is TRBV28, the J call TRBJ2-3; a weak D match, TRBD2 (7 bases). Trimming removed 8 bases from V and 2 bases from J, with 14 bases in between. This CDR3 region has 14 residues. Germline CDR1 MDHEN, CDR2 SYDVKM. CDR3 sequence: CASAAGAHTDTQYF. CDR3 sequence (DNA): TGTGCCAGCGCGGCGGGGGCCCACACAGATACGCAGTATTTT.

This sequence joins TRBV5-1 and TRBJ1-2, with 9 positions matching TRBD1. This CDR3 has 12 amino acids. Germline CDR1 is SGHRS and CDR2 is YFSETQ. V trimming: 4 bases; J trimming: 9 bases; junction bases outside the gene matches: 4. CDR3 DNA sequence: TGCGCCAGCAGCGTGGACAGGGGAAGCTACACCTTC. This translates into CASSVDRGSYTF.

The V and J genes are TRBV11-3 and TRBJ2-2, with D possibly TRBD1 on 6 matching bases. Germline V gives CDR1 SGHNT, CDR2 YENEEA. The CDR3 runs 14 residues. V lost 1 base, J lost 6 bases, and 9 bases lay in between. CDR3 amino acids: CASSLVQGSGELFF. The CDR3 nucleotides are TGTGCCAGCAGCTTAGTTCAGGGGTCCGGGGAGCTGTTTTTT.

The chain uses TRBV6-1 and TRBJ2-3; 9 bases fit TRBD2. J gave up 4 bases and V 5 bases, and 7 bases lay outside the gene matches. Germline-derived CDR1 and CDR2 are MNHNS and SASEGT. This CDR3 spans 15 amino acids. The CDR3 loop reads CASSPVAGVSDTQYF. CDR3 sequence (DNA): TGTGCCAGCAGTCCGGTAGCGGGAGTCTCAGATACGCAGTATTTT.

The chain links TRBV6-5 to TRBJ1-2; TRBD1 might be the D (5 bases). The CDR3 covers 14 residues. V was pared by 1 base and J by 7 bases, with 13 bases between. From germline, CDR1 is MNHEY and CDR2 SVGAGI. CDR3 DNA: TGTGCCAGCAGTTACTTCGGGGCGGGAGTTGGCTACACCTTC. This translates into CASSYFGAGVGYTF.

This rearrangement joins TRBV13 to TRBJ1-4, with 8 bases lining up with TRBD1. There are 14 residues in the CDR3. From germline, CDR1 is PRHDT and CDR2 FYEKMQ (reference sequence). Germline trimming cut 5 bases from V and 8 bases from J; bases unmatched to any gene: 7. CDR3 in amino acids: CASSARTGNEKLFF. The CDR3, as DNA: TGTGCCAGCAGCGCCAGGACAGGGAACGAAAAACTGTTTTTT.

The chain is built from TRBV11-3 and TRBJ2-2; TRBD2 matches at 8 bases. Germline-derived CDR1 and CDR2 are SGHNT and YENEEA. J gave up 6 bases and V 3 bases, and 6 bases lay outside the gene matches. The CDR3 loop spans 15 amino acids. This CDR3 is CASSFESGSPGELFF. CDR3 coding DNA: TGTGCCAGCAGCTTCGAGAGCGGGAGCCCCGGGGAGCTGTTTTTT.

This chain connects TRBV29-1 to TRBJ2-7; the D gene is possibly TRBD1 (6 bases). The CDR3 has 12 residues. Trimming took 7 bases from V and 5 from J, leaving 15 bases between them. Germline V gene data show CDR1 as SQVTM and CDR2 as ANQGSEA. The CDR3 region is CSALVGAHEQYF. The CDR3 nucleotides are TGCAGCGCGTTAGTGGGGGCCCACGAGCAGTACTTC.

The rearrangement uses TRBV9 and TRBJ2-7; 8 bases line up with TRBD1. CDR1 and CDR2 (germline): SGDLS, YYNGEE. The V segment lost 2 bases and the J segment 4 bases; nucleotides outside the gene matches: 5. CDR3 size: 14 residues. The CDR3 loop reads CASSVTGVGYEQYF. In nucleotides, the CDR3 is TGTGCCAGCAGCGTGACAGGGGTGGGGTACGAGCAGTACTTC.

For this clone: Other DNA sequences in this specimen translate into the identical CDR3. The V gene is TRBV2, the J gene TRBJ2-7, with TRBD2 matching over 7 bases. The length of the CDR3 is 14 residues. The V gene end was trimmed by 2 bases and the J gene end by 4 bases; junction bases not matched to a gene: 5. The germline gives CDR1 SNHLY, CDR2 FYNNEI. CDR3 bases: TGTGCCAGCAGTGAAAGGGAGGGGAGATACGAGCAGTACTTC. Its translation: CASSEREGRYEQYF. Looking up the rest from reference TRBV2 and TRBJ2-7 gives the full variable domain: EPEVTQTPSHQVTQMGQEVILRCVPISNHLYFYWYRQILGQKVEFLVSFYNNEISEKSEIFDDQFSVERPDGSNFTLKIRSTKLEDSAMYFCASSEREGRYEQYFGPGTRLTVT.

The rearrangement links TRBV6-5 to TRBJ1-1; a weak D match, TRBD1 (5 bases). Germline V CDR1 and CDR2: MNHEY, SVGAGI. The CDR3 sequence is 14 residues long. V was cut by 4 bases and J by 0 bases, with 9 bases left in between. The DNA of the CDR3 is TGTGCCAGCAGTTCACAGGAGATGAACACTGAAGCTTTCTTT. Amino acid sequence: CASSSQEMNTEAFF.